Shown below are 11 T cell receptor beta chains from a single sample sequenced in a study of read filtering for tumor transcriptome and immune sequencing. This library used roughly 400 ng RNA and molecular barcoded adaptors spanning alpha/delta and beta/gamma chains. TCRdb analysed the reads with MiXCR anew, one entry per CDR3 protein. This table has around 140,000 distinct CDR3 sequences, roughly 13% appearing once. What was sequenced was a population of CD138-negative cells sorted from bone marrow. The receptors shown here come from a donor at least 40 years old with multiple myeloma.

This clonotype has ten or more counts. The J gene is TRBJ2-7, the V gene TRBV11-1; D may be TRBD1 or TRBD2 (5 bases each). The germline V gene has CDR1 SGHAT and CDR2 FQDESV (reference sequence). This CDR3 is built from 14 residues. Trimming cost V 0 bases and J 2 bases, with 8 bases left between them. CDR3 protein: CASSLAGTAYEQYF. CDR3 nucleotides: TGTGCCAGCAGCTTAGCCGGGACGGCCTACGAGCAGTACTTC.

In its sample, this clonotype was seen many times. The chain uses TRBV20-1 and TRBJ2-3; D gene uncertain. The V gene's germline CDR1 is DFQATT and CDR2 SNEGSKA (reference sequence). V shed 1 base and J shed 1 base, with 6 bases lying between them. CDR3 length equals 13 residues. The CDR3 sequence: CSARGAGTDTQYF. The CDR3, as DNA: TGCAGTGCTAGAGGGGCTGGCACAGATACGCAGTATTTT.

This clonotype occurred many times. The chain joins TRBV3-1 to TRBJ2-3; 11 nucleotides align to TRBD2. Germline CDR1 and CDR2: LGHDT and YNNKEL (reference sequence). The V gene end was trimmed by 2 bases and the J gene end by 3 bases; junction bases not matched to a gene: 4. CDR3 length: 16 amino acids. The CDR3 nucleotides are TGTGCCAGCAGCCAAAGTACTAGCGGGAGAACAGATACGCAGTATTTT. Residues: CASSQSTSGRTDTQYF.

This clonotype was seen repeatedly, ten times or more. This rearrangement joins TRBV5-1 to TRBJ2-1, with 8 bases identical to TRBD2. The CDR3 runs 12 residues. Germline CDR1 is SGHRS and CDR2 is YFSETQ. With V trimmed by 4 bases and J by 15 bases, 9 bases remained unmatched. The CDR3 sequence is CASSIPGLEWFF. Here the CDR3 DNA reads TGCGCCAGCAGCATTCCGGGACTAGAGTGGTTCTTC.

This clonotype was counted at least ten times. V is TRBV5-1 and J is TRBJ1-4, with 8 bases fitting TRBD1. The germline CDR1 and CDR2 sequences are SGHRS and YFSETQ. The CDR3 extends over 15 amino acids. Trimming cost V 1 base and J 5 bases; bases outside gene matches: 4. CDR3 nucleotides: TGCGCCAGCAGCTTGTCACGGGACAGGAATGAAAAACTGTTTTTT. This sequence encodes CASSLSRDRNEKLFF.

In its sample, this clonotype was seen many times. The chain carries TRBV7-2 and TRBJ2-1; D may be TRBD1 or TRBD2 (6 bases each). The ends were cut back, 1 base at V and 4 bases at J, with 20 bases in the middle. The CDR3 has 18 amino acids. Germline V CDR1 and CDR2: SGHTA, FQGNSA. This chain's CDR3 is CASSLDRRRGGFYNEQFF. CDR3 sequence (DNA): TGTGCCAGCAGCTTAGATCGACGCAGGGGAGGATTTTACAATGAGCAGTTCTTC.

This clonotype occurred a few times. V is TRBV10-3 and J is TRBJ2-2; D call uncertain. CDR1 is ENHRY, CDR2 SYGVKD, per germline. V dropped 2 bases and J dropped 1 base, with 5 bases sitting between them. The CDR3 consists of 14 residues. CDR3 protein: CAISETENTGELFF. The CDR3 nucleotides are TGTGCCATCAGTGAGACAGAGAACACCGGGGAGCTGTTTTTT.

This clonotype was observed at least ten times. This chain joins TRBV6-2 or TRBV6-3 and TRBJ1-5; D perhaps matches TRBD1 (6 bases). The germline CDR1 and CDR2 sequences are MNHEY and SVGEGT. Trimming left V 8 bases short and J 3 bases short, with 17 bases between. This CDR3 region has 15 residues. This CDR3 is CASLTPTGFNQPQHF. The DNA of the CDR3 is TGTGCCAGCCTCACCCCAACAGGGTTCAATCAGCCCCAGCATTTT.

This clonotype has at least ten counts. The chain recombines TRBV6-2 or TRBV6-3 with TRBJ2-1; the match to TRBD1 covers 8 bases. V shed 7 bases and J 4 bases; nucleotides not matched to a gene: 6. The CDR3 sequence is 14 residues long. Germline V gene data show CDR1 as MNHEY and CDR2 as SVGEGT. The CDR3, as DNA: TGTGCCAGCACTGGACAGGGTATATACAATGAGCAGTTCTTC. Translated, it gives CASTGQGIYNEQFF.

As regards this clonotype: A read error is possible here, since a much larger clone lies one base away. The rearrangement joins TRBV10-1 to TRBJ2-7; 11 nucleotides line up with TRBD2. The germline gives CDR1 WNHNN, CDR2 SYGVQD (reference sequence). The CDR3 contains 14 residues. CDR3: CASSGSSGRHEQCF. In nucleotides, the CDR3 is TGCGCCAGCAGTGGATCTAGCGGGAGGCACGAGCAGTGCTTC.

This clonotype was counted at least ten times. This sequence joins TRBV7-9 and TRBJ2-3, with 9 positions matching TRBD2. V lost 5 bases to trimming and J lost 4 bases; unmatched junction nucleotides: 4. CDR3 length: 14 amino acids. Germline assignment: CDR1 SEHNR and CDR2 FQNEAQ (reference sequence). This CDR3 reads CASSASGNPDTQYF. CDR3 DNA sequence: TGTGCCAGCAGCGCTAGCGGGAACCCAGATACGCAGTATTTT.